A selection of T cell receptor beta chains follows, all from one sample in a study of spatial heterogeneity in lung cancer. TCRdb re-called the 5' RACE reads through MiXCR, storing one row per CDR3 protein. The sample lists about 48,000 distinct CDR3 sequences; 5.3% were seen once. Here the sequenced sample was PBMCs, taken at surgery. These receptors all stem from a male donor with early-stage non-small cell lung cancer. CDR3s include the opening cysteine and the closing phenylalanine or tryptophan. The D gene is left open where the match is weak. Size tells how often a clone was seen (once, few, many) or the class of an expanded clone, and some rows leave it out.

abundance	v_gene	d_gene	j_gene	len	CDR3nt	CDR3aa
many	TRBV7-2	-	TRBJ2-5	15	TGTGCCAGCAGCTTAGTCGGATCGTACCAAGAGACCCAGTACTTC	CASSLVGSYQETQYF
many	TRBV12-3/TRBV12-4	-	TRBJ1-4	15	TGTGCCAGCACCCCCGAGGGGACGGTGGGGGAAAAACTGTTTTTT	CASTPEGTVGEKLFF
many	TRBV15	TRBD1	TRBJ2-3	14	TGTGCCACCAGCAGCCGACAGGGGACAGATACGCAGTATTTT	CATSSRQGTDTQYF
many	TRBV12-3/TRBV12-4	-	TRBJ2-7	14	TGTGCCAGCAGTTTGGGACCCGGCTCCTACGAGCAGTACTTC	CASSLGPGSYEQYF
-	TRBV29-1	TRBD1	TRBJ1-1	13	TGCAGCGTGTCGGACAGGCAGAACACTGAAGCTTTCTTT	CSVSDRQNTEAFF
many	TRBV11-2	-	TRBJ1-1	11	TGTGCCAGCAGCTTGATGGGGAGAGCTTTCTTT	CASSLMGRAFF
many	TRBV28	TRBD2	TRBJ2-7	18	TGTGCCAGCAGTGCGGGAGAAAAGGAACCCAAAAGCTCCTACGAGCAGTACTTC	CASSAGEKEPKSSYEQYF
-	TRBV2	-	TRBJ2-1	16	TGTGCCAGCATCTCCGGGGTAATAAGTGCCTACAATGAGCAGTTCTTC	CASISGVISAYNEQFF
many	TRBV12-3/TRBV12-4	TRBD2	TRBJ2-1	17	TGTGCCAGCAGTCACGGGACTAGCGGGAGGGGCTACAATGAGCAGTTCTTC	CASSHGTSGRGYNEQFF
many	TRBV28	TRBD2	TRBJ2-7	15	TGTGCCAGCAGTTTGATGGCGGGAGATCTGGACGAGCAGTACTTC	CASSLMAGDLDEQYF
many	TRBV12-3/TRBV12-4	-	TRBJ2-3	17	TGTGCCAGCAGTTTAACCGAGCTTTGGGGGCCCACAGATACGCAGTATTTT	CASSLTELWGPTDTQYF
many	TRBV4-3	-	TRBJ2-1	13	TGCGCCAGCAGCCACGTGCGTAGGGGTGAGCAGTTCTTC	CASSHVRRGEQFF
few	TRBV9	TRBD1	TRBJ1-6	16	TGTGCCAGCAGCACCAGGGACAGATCCTATAATTCACCCCTCCACTTT	CASSTRDRSYNSPLHF
few	TRBV23-1	-	TRBJ2-7	14	TGCGCCAGCAGTCAATCTAGGGCCCCCTACGAGCAGTACTTC	CASSQSRAPYEQYF
-	TRBV28	-	TRBJ1-2	14	TGTGCCAGCAATGGTGGGTCACGGGTCTATGGCTACACCTTC	CASNGGSRVYGYTF
many	TRBV4-3	-	TRBJ2-1	15	TGCGCCAGCAGCCAAGGGGTGAGCTCCTACAATGAGCAGTTCTTC	CASSQGVSSYNEQFF
many	TRBV25-1	TRBD2	TRBJ2-1	15	TGTGCCAGCAGTGAATCGAGCGGGAGGCCCAATGAGCAGTTCTTC	CASSESSGRPNEQFF
medium-sized	TRBV7-9	TRBD1	TRBJ1-2	15	TGTGCCAGCAGCTTAGATACAGGGGGCAACTATGGCTACACCTTC	CASSLDTGGNYGYTF
many	TRBV7-8	-	TRBJ2-6	15	TGTGCCAGCAGCGCCCGTTTCTCTGGGGCCAACGTCCTGACTTTC	CASSARFSGANVLTF
many	TRBV27	-	TRBJ2-5	13	TGTGCCAGCAGCCACCGACGTGGTGAGACCCAGTACTTC	CASSHRRGETQYF
many	TRBV7-9	-	TRBJ1-4	13	TGTGCCAGCAGCTTCGGAGGAGGGGAAAAACTGTTTTTT	CASSFGGGEKLFF
many	TRBV20-1	-	TRBJ2-2	14	TGCAGTGCTAGTACGGAGACGGACACCGGGGAGCTGTTTTTT	CSASTETDTGELFF
many	TRBV4-1	-	TRBJ1-2	16	TGCGCCAGCAGCCCGACCCGAACTTTAGCTAACTATGGCTACACCTTC	CASSPTRTLANYGYTF
many	TRBV11-1	TRBD2	TRBJ2-3	15	TGTGCCAGCAGCTTACTAGCGGGAGTGGCAGATACGCAGTATTTT	CASSLLAGVADTQYF
many	TRBV4-2	TRBD2	TRBJ2-1	20	TGTGCCAGCAGCCAAGGCCTCGCTAGCGGGAGGGCCTCAAACCGGAATGAGCAGTTCTTC	CASSQGLASGRASNRNEQFF
many	TRBV6-5	TRBD1	TRBJ1-4	15	TGTGCCAGCAGTTACTCGACAGGGAGCGGAGAAAAACTGTTTTTT	CASSYSTGSGEKLFF
many	TRBV24-1	-	TRBJ2-3	17	TGTGCCACCAGTGATTTCGGGTATTACACTAGCACAGATACGCAGTATTTT	CATSDFGYYTSTDTQYF
many	TRBV4-3	-	TRBJ2-3	13	TGCGCCAGCAGCCAAGACACCACAGATACGCAGTATTTT	CASSQDTTDTQYF
many	TRBV7-9	TRBD1	TRBJ1-5	15	TGTGCCAGCAGCCCTGGGACAGGGTGGCGTCAGCCCCAGCATTTT	CASSPGTGWRQPQHF
-	TRBV5-1	-	TRBJ2-5	15	TGCGCCAGCAGCTTAGGGGACCAAGGGTCAGAGACCCAGTACTTC	CASSLGDQGSETQYF
many	TRBV19	-	TRBJ2-2	13	TGTGCCAGTAGTGTAGTCTTCACCGGGGAGCTGTTTTTT	CASSVVFTGELFF
-	TRBV20-1	TRBD2	TRBJ2-1	17	TGCAGTGCTAGAGACGCCGGGACTAGCAGGGTCTACAATGAGCAGTTCTTC	CSARDAGTSRVYNEQFF
many	TRBV7-8	-	TRBJ2-1	15	TGTGCCAGCAGCTTAGGGCTAGACGTTCCGGGTGAGCAGTTCTTC	CASSLGLDVPGEQFF
-	TRBV20-1	TRBD2	TRBJ2-7	13	TGCAGTGCTAGACTAGCGGGAGTCAACGAGCAGTACTTC	CSARLAGVNEQYF
many	TRBV20-1	-	TRBJ2-1	13	TGCAGTGCTCCACTAGCCGGAGGAGATGAGCAGTTCTTC	CSAPLAGGDEQFF
few	TRBV7-3	-	TRBJ2-1	17	TGTGCCAGCAGCTTAGGTTTCGGGGGAGCCACAGGCAATGAGCAGTTCTTC	CASSLGFGGATGNEQFF
few	TRBV2	-	TRBJ2-7	14	TGTGCCAGCAGTGAAAGCGCGAGAGGAGGTGAGCAGTACTTC	CASSESARGGEQYF
many	TRBV7-2	TRBD2	TRBJ2-1	15	TGTGCCAGCAGCTTAGCGGCTGTATCGGGACTAAGGGATTTCTTC	CASSLAAVSGLRDFF
few	TRBV21-1	-	TRBJ2-1	15	TGTGCCAGCATCATAAAATGGCTAGCGGGGAATGAGCAGTTCTTC	CASIIKWLAGNEQFF
many	TRBV20-1	TRBD1	TRBJ2-2	16	TGCAGTGCTAGAGGGGGGACAGCTTCGAACACCGGGGAGCTGTTTTTT	CSARGGTASNTGELFF
many	TRBV9	TRBD2	TRBJ2-7	15	TGTGCCAGCAGCCCCCGAACTAGCGGAGCTGGAGAGCAGTACTTC	CASSPRTSGAGEQYF
medium-sized	TRBV4-2	-	TRBJ2-7	13	TGTGCCAGCAGCCAAGGGGGCTCCTACGAGCAGTACTTC	CASSQGGSYEQYF
many	TRBV5-1	-	TRBJ2-3	13	TGCGCCAGCAGCTTGGGATTTGCAGATACGCAGTATTTT	CASSLGFADTQYF
many	TRBV20-1	TRBD2	TRBJ2-7	12	TGCAGTGCTAGGCCTAGCGGATACGAGCAGTACTTC	CSARPSGYEQYF
few	TRBV7-7	TRBD2	TRBJ2-1	15	TGTGCCAGCAGCTTTCGGGCGGGAGGCTTCGATGAGCAGTTCTTC	CASSFRAGGFDEQFF
many	TRBV19	TRBD1	TRBJ1-1	13	TGTGCCAGTAGTACCCGACAGGGAATGGAAGCTTTCTTT	CASSTRQGMEAFF
many	TRBV10-3	-	TRBJ1-5	16	TGTGCCATCAGTGATCTCGGTTTGGGGGGCAATCAGCCCCAGCATTTT	CAISDLGLGGNQPQHF
many	TRBV18	-	TRBJ2-2	16	TGTGCCAGCTCACAACGACAGGGGAGGGACACCGGGGAGCTGTTTTTT	CASSQRQGRDTGELFF
many	TRBV10-2	TRBD2	TRBJ2-1	12	TGCGCCAGCAGTGAGTCGGGAGGGGAGCAGTTCTTC	CASSESGGEQFF
few	TRBV12-3/TRBV12-4	-	TRBJ2-2	14	TGTGCCAGCAGTTTATCGACTTACACCGGGGAGCTGTTTTTT	CASSLSTYTGELFF
-	TRBV15	-	TRBJ2-7	14	TGTGCCACCAGCAGAGATCTAGGGACCTACGAGCAGTACTTC	CATSRDLGTYEQYF
many	TRBV2	TRBD1	TRBJ1-5	14	TGTGCCAGCAGTGGACAGGGAATTAATCAGCCCCAGCATTTT	CASSGQGINQPQHF
many	TRBV5-1	-	TRBJ2-7	15	TGCGCCAGCAGCCCCACCGTCGACCCCCCGGGGGAGCAGTACTTC	CASSPTVDPPGEQYF
many	TRBV5-1	TRBD2	TRBJ2-3	17	TGCGCCAGCAGCCCCTCTACCGGGAGGGCCATGGTAGATACGCAGTATTTT	CASSPSTGRAMVDTQYF
many	TRBV7-9	TRBD2	TRBJ2-7	13	TGTGCCAGCAGCCCGGCGCTAGCGGACGAGCAGTACTTC	CASSPALADEQYF
many	TRBV29-1	-	TRBJ2-1	14	TGCAGCGTTGGGCGCCAGCAGTCCTACAATGAGCAGTTCTTC	CSVGRQQSYNEQFF
many	TRBV7-9	TRBD2	TRBJ2-7	12	TGTGCCAGCAGCTTAACTAGCGGCGAGCAGTACTTC	CASSLTSGEQYF